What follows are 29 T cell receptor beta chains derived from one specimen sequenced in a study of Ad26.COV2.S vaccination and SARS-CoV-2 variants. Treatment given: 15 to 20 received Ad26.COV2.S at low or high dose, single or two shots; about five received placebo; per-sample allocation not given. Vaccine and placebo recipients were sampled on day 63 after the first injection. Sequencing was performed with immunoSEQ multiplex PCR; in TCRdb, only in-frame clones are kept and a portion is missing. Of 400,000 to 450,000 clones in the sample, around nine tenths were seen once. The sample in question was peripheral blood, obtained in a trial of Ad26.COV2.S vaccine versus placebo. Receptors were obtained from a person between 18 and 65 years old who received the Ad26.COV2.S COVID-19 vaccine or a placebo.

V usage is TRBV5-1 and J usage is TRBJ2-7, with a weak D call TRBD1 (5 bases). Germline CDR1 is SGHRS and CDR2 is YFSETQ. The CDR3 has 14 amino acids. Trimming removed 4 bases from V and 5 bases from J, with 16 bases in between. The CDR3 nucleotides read TGCGCCAGCAGCGGGCGGCAGGGTCAGAACGAGCAGTACTTC. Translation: CASSGRQGQNEQYF.

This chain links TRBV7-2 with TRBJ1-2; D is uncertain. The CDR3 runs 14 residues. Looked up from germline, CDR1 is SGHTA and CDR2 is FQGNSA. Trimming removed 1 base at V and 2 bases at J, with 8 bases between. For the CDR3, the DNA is TGTGCCAGCAGCTTAGAGTGGCCAAACTATGGCTACACCTTC. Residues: CASSLEWPNYGYTF.

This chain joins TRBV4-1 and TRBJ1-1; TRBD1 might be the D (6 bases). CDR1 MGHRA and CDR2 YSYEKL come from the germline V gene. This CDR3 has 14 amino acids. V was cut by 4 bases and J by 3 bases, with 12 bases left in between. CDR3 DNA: TGCGCCAGCAGCCGAGGACAGTGGGACACTGAAGCTTTCTTT. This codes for CASSRGQWDTEAFF.

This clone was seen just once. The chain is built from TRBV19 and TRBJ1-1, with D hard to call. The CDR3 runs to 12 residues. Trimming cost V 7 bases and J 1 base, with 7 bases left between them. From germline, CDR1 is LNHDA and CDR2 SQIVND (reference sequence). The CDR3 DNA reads TGTGCCAGTAACTCCGAGAACACTGAAGCTTTCTTT. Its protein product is CASNSENTEAFF.

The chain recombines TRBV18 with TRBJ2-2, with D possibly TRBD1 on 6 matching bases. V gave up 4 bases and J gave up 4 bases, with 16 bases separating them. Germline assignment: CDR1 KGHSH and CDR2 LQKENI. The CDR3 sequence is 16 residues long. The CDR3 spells CASSRLRGSSTGELFF. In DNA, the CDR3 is TGTGCCAGCTCACGACTTAGGGGGAGTAGCACCGGGGAGCTGTTTTTT.

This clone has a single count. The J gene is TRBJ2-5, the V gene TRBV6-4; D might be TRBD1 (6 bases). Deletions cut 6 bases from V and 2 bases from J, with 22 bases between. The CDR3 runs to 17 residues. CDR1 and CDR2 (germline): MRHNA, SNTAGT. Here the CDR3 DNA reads TGTGCCAGCAGGGACGGACAGCCGATACTACAGCAAGAGACCCAGTACTTC. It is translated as CASRDGQPILQQETQYF.

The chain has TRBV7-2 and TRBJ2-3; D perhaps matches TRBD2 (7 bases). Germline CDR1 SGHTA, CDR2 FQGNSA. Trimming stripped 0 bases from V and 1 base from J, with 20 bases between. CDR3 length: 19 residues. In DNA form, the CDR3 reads TGTGCCAGCAGCTTAGCTGGCCAGGGAGGGGGTATCGGCACAGATACGCAGTATTTT. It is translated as CASSLAGQGGGIGTDTQYF.

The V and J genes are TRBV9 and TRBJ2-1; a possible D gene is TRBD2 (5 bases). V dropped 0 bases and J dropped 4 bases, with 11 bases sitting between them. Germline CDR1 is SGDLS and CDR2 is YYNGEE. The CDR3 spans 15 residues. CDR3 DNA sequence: TGTGCCAGCAGCGTAGACCCTAGCATTTACAATGAGCAGTTCTTC. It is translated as CASSVDPSIYNEQFF.

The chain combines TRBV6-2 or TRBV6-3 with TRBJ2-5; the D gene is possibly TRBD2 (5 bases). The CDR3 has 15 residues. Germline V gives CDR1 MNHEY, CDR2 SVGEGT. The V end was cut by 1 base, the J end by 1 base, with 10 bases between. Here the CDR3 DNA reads TGTGCCAGCAGTTACTTACGGGAACCCCAAGAGACCCAGTACTTC. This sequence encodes CASSYLREPQETQYF.

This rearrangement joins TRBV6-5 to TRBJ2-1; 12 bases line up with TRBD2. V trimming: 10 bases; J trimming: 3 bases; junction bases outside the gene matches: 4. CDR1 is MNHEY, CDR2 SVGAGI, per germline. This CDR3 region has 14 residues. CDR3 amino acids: CATGLAGLYNEQFF. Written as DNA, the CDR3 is TGTGCCACAGGACTAGCGGGACTCTACAATGAGCAGTTCTTC.

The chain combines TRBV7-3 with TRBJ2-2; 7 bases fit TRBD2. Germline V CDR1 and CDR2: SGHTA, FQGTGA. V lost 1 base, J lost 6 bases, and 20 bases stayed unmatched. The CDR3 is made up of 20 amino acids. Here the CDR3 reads CASSLMVASGPPGGAGELFF. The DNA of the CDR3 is TGTGCCAGCAGCTTAATGGTGGCTAGCGGTCCACCGGGTGGGGCCGGGGAGCTGTTTTTT.

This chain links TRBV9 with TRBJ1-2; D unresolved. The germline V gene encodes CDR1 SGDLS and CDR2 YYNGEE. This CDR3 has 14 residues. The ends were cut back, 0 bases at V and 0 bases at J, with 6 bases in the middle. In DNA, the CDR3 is TGTGCCAGCAGCGTAGACGGAGCTAACTATGGCTACACCTTC. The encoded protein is CASSVDGANYGYTF.

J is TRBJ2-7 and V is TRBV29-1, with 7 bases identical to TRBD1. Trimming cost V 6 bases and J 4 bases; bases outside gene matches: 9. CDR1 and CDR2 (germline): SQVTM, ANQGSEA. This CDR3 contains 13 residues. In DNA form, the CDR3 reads TGCAGCGTAGTAACAGGGGCTAAATACGAGCAGTACTTC. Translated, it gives CSVVTGAKYEQYF.

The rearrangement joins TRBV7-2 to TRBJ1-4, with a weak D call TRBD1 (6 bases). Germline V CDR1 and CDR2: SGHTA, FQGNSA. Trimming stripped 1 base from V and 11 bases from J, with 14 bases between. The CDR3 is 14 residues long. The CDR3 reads CASSLGGGPLKLFF. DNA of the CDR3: TGTGCCAGCAGCTTAGGAGGGGGTCCTCTCAAACTGTTTTTT.

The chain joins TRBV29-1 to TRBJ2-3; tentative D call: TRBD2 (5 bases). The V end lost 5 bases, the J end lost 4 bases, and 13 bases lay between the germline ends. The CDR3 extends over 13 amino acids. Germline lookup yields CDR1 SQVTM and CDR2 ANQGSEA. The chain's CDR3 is CSVFPPGSDTQYF. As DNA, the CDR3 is TGCAGCGTTTTTCCCCCGGGGTCAGATACGCAGTATTTT.

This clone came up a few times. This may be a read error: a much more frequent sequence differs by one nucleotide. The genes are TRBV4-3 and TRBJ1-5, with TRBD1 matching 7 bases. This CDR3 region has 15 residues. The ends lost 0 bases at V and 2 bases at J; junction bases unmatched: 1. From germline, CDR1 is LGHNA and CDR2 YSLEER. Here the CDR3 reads CASSQDGQGNQPQHF. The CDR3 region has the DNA TGCGCCAGCAGCCAAGATGGACAGGGCAATCAGCCCCAGCATTTT.

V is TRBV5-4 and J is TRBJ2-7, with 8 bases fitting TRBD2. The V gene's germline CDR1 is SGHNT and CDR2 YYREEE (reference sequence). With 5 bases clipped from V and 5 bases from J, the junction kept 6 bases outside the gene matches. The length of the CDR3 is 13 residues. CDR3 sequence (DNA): TGTGCCAGCAGTTGGACGGGGGGGAACGAGCAGTACTTC. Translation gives CASSWTGGNEQYF.

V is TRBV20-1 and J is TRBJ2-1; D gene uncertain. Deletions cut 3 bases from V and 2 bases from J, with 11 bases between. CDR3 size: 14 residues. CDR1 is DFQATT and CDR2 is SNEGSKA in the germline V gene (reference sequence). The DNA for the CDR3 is TGCAGTGCTAGTCTGGGATTTGCCTACAATGAGCAGTTCTTC. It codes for CSASLGFAYNEQFF.

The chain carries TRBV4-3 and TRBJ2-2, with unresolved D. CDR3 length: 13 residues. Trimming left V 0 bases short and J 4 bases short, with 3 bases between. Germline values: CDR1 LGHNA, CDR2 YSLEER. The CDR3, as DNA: TGCGCCAGCAGCCAAGAATTCACCGGGGAGCTGTTTTTT. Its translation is CASSQEFTGELFF.

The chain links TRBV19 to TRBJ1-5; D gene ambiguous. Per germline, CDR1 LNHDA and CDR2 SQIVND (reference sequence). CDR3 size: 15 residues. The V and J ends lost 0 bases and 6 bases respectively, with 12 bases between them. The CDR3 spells CASSIDLGNFQPQHF. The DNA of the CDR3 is TGTGCCAGTAGTATAGATCTTGGAAACTTTCAGCCCCAGCATTTT.

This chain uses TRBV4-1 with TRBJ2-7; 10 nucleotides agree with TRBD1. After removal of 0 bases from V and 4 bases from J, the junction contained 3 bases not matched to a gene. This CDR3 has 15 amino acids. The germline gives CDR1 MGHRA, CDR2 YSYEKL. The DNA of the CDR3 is TGCGCCAGCAGCCAAGATCCGGGACAGGGGTACGAGCAGTACTTC. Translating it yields CASSQDPGQGYEQYF.

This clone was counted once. The DNA for the CDR3 is TGCGCCAGCAGCTTGCAGGAGGTCTACAATGAGCAGTTCTTC. Translated, it gives CASSLQEVYNEQFF. The chain carries TRBV5-1 and TRBJ2-1, with D possibly TRBD2 on 5 matching bases. V was pared by 1 base and J by 3 bases, with 8 bases between. This CDR3 spans 14 amino acids. CDR1 and CDR2 (germline): SGHRS, YFSETQ. The full variable domain, completed using reference TRBV5-1 and TRBJ2-1, is KAGVTQTPRYLIKTRGQQVTLSCSPISGHRSVSWYQQTPGQGLQFLFEYFSETQRNKGNFPGRFSGRQFSNSRSEMNVSTLELGDSALYLCASSLQEVYNEQFFGPGTRLTVL.

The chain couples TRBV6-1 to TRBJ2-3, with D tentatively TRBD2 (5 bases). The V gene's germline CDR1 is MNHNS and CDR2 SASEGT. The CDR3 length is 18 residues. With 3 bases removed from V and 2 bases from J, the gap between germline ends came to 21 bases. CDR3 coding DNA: TGTGCCAGCAGTGACCATCGGGTAGCGCGAGAAAACACAGATACGCAGTATTTT. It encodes CASSDHRVARENTDTQYF.

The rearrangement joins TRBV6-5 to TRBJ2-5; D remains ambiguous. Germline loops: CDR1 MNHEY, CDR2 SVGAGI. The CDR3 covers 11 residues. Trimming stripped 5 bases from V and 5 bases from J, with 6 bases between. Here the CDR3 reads CASSLLETQYF. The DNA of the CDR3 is TGTGCCAGCAGTCTCCTTGAGACCCAGTACTTC.

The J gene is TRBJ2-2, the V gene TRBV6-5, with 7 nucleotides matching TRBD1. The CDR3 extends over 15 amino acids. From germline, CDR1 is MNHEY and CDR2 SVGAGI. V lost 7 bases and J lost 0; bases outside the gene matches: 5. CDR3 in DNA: TGTGCCAGCACCGAGGACAGGCCGAACACCGGGGAGCTGTTTTTT. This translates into CASTEDRPNTGELFF.

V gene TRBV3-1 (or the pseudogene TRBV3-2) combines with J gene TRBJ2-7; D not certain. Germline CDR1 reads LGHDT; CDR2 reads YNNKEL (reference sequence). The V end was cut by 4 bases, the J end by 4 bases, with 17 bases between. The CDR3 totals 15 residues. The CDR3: CASSPRFGWDYEQYF. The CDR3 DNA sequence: TGTGCCAGCAGCCCTCGGTTTGGGTGGGATTACGAGCAGTACTTC.

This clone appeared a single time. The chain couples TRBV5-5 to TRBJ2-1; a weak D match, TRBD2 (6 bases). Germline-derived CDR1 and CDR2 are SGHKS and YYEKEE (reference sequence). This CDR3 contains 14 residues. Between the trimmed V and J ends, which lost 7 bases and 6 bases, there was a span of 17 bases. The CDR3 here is CASGSGLWSNEQFF. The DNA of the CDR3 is TGTGCCAGCGGCAGCGGGTTATGGTCCAATGAGCAGTTCTTC.

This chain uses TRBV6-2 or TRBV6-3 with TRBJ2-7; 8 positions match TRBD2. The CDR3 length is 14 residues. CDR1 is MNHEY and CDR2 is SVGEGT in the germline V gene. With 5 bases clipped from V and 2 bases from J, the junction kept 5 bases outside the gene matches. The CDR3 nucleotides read TGTGCCAGCAGTCCCGGGACTAGTCCCTACGAGCAGTACTTC. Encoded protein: CASSPGTSPYEQYF.

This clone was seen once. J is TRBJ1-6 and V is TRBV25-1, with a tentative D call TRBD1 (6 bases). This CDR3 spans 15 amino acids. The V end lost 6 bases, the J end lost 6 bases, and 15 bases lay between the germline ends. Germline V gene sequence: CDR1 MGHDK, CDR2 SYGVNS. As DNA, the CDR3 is TGTGCCAGCAGCCAAACAGGGATCGGTAATTCACCCCTCCACTTT. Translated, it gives CASSQTGIGNSPLHF.